Below are 27 T cell receptor beta chains sequenced from a single sample in a study of T-cell reconstitution after alpha-beta-depleted transplantation in children. For TCRbeta, the library was prepared with unique molecular identifiers. TCRdb reprocessed the PCR reads via MiXCR and lists one record per CDR3 protein. The sample carries about 400,000 distinct CDR3 sequences, 13% recorded once. Sequencing was performed on PBMCs, taken from the stem cell graft. The source is a human donor who donated a stem cell graft to a child with Fanconi anemia.

The chain is built from TRBV20-1 and TRBJ2-7; no definite D call. Trimming left V 2 bases short and J 1 base short, with 12 bases between. Looked up from germline, CDR1 is DFQATT and CDR2 is SNEGSKA (reference sequence). This CDR3 spans 14 amino acids. The CDR3 loop is CSARRMVRSYEQYF. The CDR3 bases are TGCAGTGCTAGAAGGATGGTGAGGTCCTACGAGCAGTACTTC.

The chain uses TRBV20-1 and TRBJ2-7; tentative D call: TRBD1 (6 bases). The length of the CDR3 is 13 residues. Germline V CDR1 and CDR2: DFQATT, SNEGSKA (reference sequence). V was clipped by 3 bases and J by 3 bases, with 12 bases between them. CDR3 amino acids: CSASPGTFYEQYF. CDR3 DNA sequence: TGCAGTGCTAGCCCCGGGACATTCTACGAGCAGTACTTC.

The V and J genes are TRBV13 and TRBJ2-1, with 7 bases lining up with TRBD2. Germline CDR1 reads PRHDT; CDR2 reads FYEKMQ (reference sequence). The CDR3 has 14 amino acids. V shed 3 bases, J shed 5 bases, and the junction held 4 bases outside the gene matches. In nucleotides, the CDR3 is TGTGCCAGCAGCTTGGTCACTAGCGACAATGAGCAGTTCTTC. Amino acid sequence: CASSLVTSDNEQFF.

This clonotype has only a few counts. The genes are TRBV5-1 and TRBJ1-4, with D possibly being TRBD1 (5 bases). Trimming took off 4 bases at V and 1 base at J, with 11 bases between the two ends. Germline assignment: CDR1 SGHRS and CDR2 YFSETQ. The length of the CDR3 is 15 residues. CDR3 sequence: CASSASGITNEKLFF. CDR3 DNA: TGCGCCAGCAGCGCCTCAGGGATAACTAATGAAAAACTGTTTTTT. The full variable domain, in which reference TRBV5-1 and TRBJ1-4 provide the parts outside the CDR3, is KAGVTQTPRYLIKTRGQQVTLSCSPISGHRSVSWYQQTPGQGLQFLFEYFSETQRNKGNFPGRFSGRQFSNSRSEMNVSTLELGDSALYLCASSASGITNEKLFFGSGTQLSVL.

This clonotype was seen more than once but under ten times. The chain employs TRBV5-1 and TRBJ2-2; 7 bases fit TRBD1. This CDR3 comprises 14 residues. V dropped 2 bases and J dropped 3; count of bases not matched to a gene: 1. Germline assignment: CDR1 SGHRS and CDR2 YFSETQ. The CDR3 bases are TGCGCCAGCAGCTTTGGACAGGACACCGGGGAGCTGTTTTTT. Translation: CASSFGQDTGELFF.

This clonotype was recorded many times. V is TRBV5-1 and J is TRBJ2-7, with D hard to call. The CDR3 is 13 residues long. Between the trimmed V and J ends, which lost 4 bases and 5 bases, there was a span of 13 bases. Per germline, CDR1 SGHRS and CDR2 YFSETQ. This CDR3 is CASSLTIGHEQYF. The CDR3 DNA is TGCGCCAGCAGCCTCACCATAGGCCACGAGCAGTACTTC. The full variable domain, in which reference TRBV5-1 and TRBJ2-7 provide the parts outside the CDR3, is KAGVTQTPRYLIKTRGQQVTLSCSPISGHRSVSWYQQTPGQGLQFLFEYFSETQRNKGNFPGRFSGRQFSNSRSEMNVSTLELGDSALYLCASSLTIGHEQYFGPGTRLTVT.

The V call is TRBV15, the J call TRBJ2-5; D is undetermined. Germline V gene data show CDR1 as LNHNV and CDR2 as YYDKDF (reference sequence). Trimming left V 0 bases short and J 1 base short, with 6 bases between. This CDR3 has 14 amino acids. The DNA of the CDR3 is TGTGCCACCAGCAGAGACGGAACCCAAGAGACCCAGTACTTC. Amino acid sequence: CATSRDGTQETQYF.

This clonotype was seen more than once but under ten times. This chain links TRBV6-5 with TRBJ1-2; 9 bases fit TRBD1. This CDR3 is 15 amino acids long. The germline V gene has CDR1 MNHEY and CDR2 SVGAGI. Trimming cost V 2 bases and J 10 bases; bases outside gene matches: 11. The CDR3 spells CASSYGSSGQGPYTF. For the CDR3, the DNA is TGTGCCAGCAGTTACGGGTCTTCTGGACAGGGGCCCTACACCTTC.

The sample holds one count of this clonotype. The chain is built from TRBV5-1 and TRBJ1-2; D unresolved. Trimming removed 4 bases from V and 4 bases from J, with 14 bases in between. Germline V lookup: CDR1 SGHRS, CDR2 YFSETQ. The CDR3 length is 14 residues. CDR3 bases: TGCGCCAGCAGCCCGGGCGCTAGCCCCTATGGCTACACCTTC. Translated: CASSPGASPYGYTF.

This clonotype has a handful of counts. The chain uses TRBV20-1 and TRBJ2-4; D is perhaps TRBD1 or TRBD2 (6 bases each). CDR1 and CDR2 from the germline V gene are DFQATT and SNEGSKA (reference sequence). The CDR3 extends over 13 amino acids. The germline V and J ends were trimmed by 3 bases and 5 bases, with 11 bases remaining between them. CDR3 region: CSASWGAQNIQYF. As DNA, the CDR3 is TGCAGTGCTAGCTGGGGGGCGCAAAACATTCAGTACTTC.

The chain combines TRBV27 with TRBJ2-1; a weak D match, TRBD2 (5 bases). The CDR3 extends over 11 amino acids. Between the trimmed V and J ends, which lost 6 bases and 9 bases, there was a span of 9 bases. Germline CDR1 reads MNHEY; CDR2 reads SMNVEV (reference sequence). The CDR3 loop reads CASRGRGEQFF. The CDR3 DNA is TGTGCCAGCAGGGGGAGAGGTGAGCAGTTCTTC.

The chain combines TRBV12-3 or TRBV12-4 with TRBJ2-3; D may correspond to TRBD1 or TRBD2 (5 bases each). Trimming removed 5 bases from V and 7 bases from J, with 25 bases in between. The CDR3 has 17 amino acids. This CDR3 reads CASSLSRDGPTMYTQYF. CDR3 DNA sequence: TGTGCCAGCAGTCTGTCCCGGGACGGACCAACGATGTATACGCAGTATTTT.

This clonotype was counted between two and nine times. The gene calls are TRBV5-1 and TRBJ2-3; 11 bases are a match to TRBD2. The junction had 4 bases not matched to a gene; V was cut back by 1 base and J by 0 bases. The CDR3 totals 17 residues. Per germline, CDR1 SGHRS and CDR2 YFSETQ. The CDR3 loop is CASSLWTSGSSTDTQYF. CDR3 DNA: TGCGCCAGCAGCTTGTGGACTAGCGGGTCTAGCACAGATACGCAGTATTTT.

This clonotype was counted ten times or more. The V and J genes are TRBV7-9 and TRBJ1-1, with D hard to call. The CDR3 loop spans 13 amino acids. The ends were cut back, 2 bases at V and 3 bases at J, with 7 bases in the middle. The germline CDR1 and CDR2 sequences are SEHNR and FQNEAQ (reference sequence). CDR3 loop: CASSLNVDTEAFF. The CDR3 DNA reads TGTGCCAGCAGCTTAAACGTGGACACTGAAGCTTTCTTT.

The chain joins TRBV28 to TRBJ2-2; TRBD1 matches 9 bases. The CDR3 contains 17 residues. Germline V gene data show CDR1 as MDHEN and CDR2 as SYDVKM. Trimming at V came to 7 bases and at J to 0 bases, leaving 9 bases not matched to a gene. The CDR3 nucleotides are TGTGCCAGCATATGGGGACAGGGAAACGCGAACACCGGGGAGCTGTTTTTT. Translating it yields CASIWGQGNANTGELFF.

The chain has TRBV5-1 and TRBJ1-1, with 7 bases identical to TRBD1. The V and J ends lost 3 bases and 6 bases, in that order; junction bases with no gene match: 5. CDR1 and CDR2 from the germline V gene are SGHRS and YFSETQ. This CDR3 comprises 13 residues. CDR3 DNA: TGCGCCAGCAGCTCGTGGGACAGCCCTGAAGCTTTCTTT. It translates to CASSSWDSPEAFF.

The genes are TRBV19 and TRBJ2-6; D ambiguous. V lost 3 bases to trimming and J lost 1 base, with 7 bases between them. Germline-derived CDR1 and CDR2 are LNHDA and SQIVND (reference sequence). This CDR3 spans 15 amino acids. The CDR3 reads CASSITGSGANVLTF. The CDR3 DNA is TGTGCCAGTAGTATTACCGGGTCTGGGGCCAACGTCCTGACTTTC.

The table lists this clonotype with many counts. The chain employs TRBV6-5 and TRBJ1-1; 8 bases align to TRBD1. CDR3 length equals 14 residues. CDR1 is MNHEY and CDR2 is SVGAGI in the germline V gene. V was pared by 6 bases and J by 6 bases, with 9 bases of the junction left unmatched. In DNA form, the CDR3 reads TGTGCCAGCAGCAACGGACAGGGAGAGTCTGAAGCTTTCTTT. Amino acid sequence: CASSNGQGESEAFF.

There are a few counts of this clonotype. J is TRBJ1-1 and V is TRBV12-3 or TRBV12-4; no reliable D call. The length of the CDR3 is 12 residues. V lost 5 bases to trimming and J lost 10 bases, with 14 bases between them. CDR3 region: CASSPRGSAAFF. The CDR3 bases are TGTGCCAGCAGTCCCCGCGGGTCAGCAGCTTTCTTT.

This clonotype was counted only a few times. The V call is TRBV20-1, the J call TRBJ1-1; D is perhaps TRBD1 (5 bases). The CDR3 runs 13 residues. Trimming left V 8 bases short and J 4 bases short, with 17 bases between. Germline V gives CDR1 DFQATT, CDR2 SNEGSKA (reference sequence). CDR3 region: CSQQVGRPTEAFF. The CDR3 nucleotides read TGCAGTCAACAGGTTGGGCGGCCCACTGAAGCTTTCTTT.

The rearrangement links TRBV29-1 to TRBJ1-2; a weak D match, TRBD1 (5 bases). The CDR3 has 14 residues. CDR1 SQVTM and CDR2 ANQGSEA come from the germline V gene. V gave up 0 bases and J gave up 8 bases, with 16 bases separating them. In nucleotides, the CDR3 is TGCAGCGTTGAAGAATTAACCAGGGTCGCGGGCTACACCTTC. It translates to CSVEELTRVAGYTF.

This clonotype was seen a handful of times. The V gene is TRBV20-1, the J gene TRBJ2-3; no firm D call. The CDR3 runs to 16 residues. V dropped 0 bases and J dropped 2 bases, with 15 bases sitting between them. Germline loops: CDR1 DFQATT, CDR2 SNEGSKA (reference sequence). The CDR3 DNA reads TGCAGTGCTAGAGATCCGTGGAGTCTTAACACAGATACGCAGTATTTT. Its protein product is CSARDPWSLNTDTQYF.

The chain employs TRBV11-2 and TRBJ2-7; 9 positions agree with TRBD1. Trimming took 0 bases from V and 4 from J; bases not matched to a gene: 1. CDR1 and CDR2 from the germline V gene are SGHAT and FQNNGV. The CDR3 length is 14 residues. CDR3 loop: CASSLEQGAYEQYV. CDR3 coding DNA: TGTGCCAGCAGCTTAGAACAGGGGGCTTACGAGCAGTACGTC.

The V call is TRBV4-1, the J call TRBJ2-1; TRBD2 matches at 10 bases. The CDR3 consists of 17 residues. Trimming cost V 4 bases and J 4 bases; bases outside gene matches: 10. Germline loops: CDR1 MGHRA, CDR2 YSYEKL. The CDR3 DNA follows: TGCGCCAGCAGCCGAGAGCCGGGACTAGCGTCTTACAATGAGCAGTTCTTC. Amino acids: CASSREPGLASYNEQFF.

In its sample, this clonotype was seen many times. The V and J genes are TRBV24-1 and TRBJ2-3; D is perhaps TRBD2 (5 bases). V was pared by 2 bases and J by 6 bases, with 8 bases between. The germline gives CDR1 KGHDR, CDR2 SFDVKD. This CDR3 region has 13 residues. The CDR3 reads CATSDSRTDTQYF. Written as DNA, the CDR3 is TGTGCCACCAGTGATTCAAGGACTGATACGCAGTATTTT.

This clonotype has a handful of counts. The rearrangement links TRBV30 to TRBJ2-5, with D hard to call. V was clipped by 1 base and J by 5 bases, with 8 bases between them. The CDR3 length is 12 residues. Germline CDR1 reads GTSNPN; CDR2 reads SVGIG (reference sequence). DNA of the CDR3: TGTGCCTGGAGTGAGATAGTGGAGACCCAGTACTTC. Amino acids: CAWSEIVETQYF.

This rearrangement joins TRBV7-2 to TRBJ1-4; unclear D gene. V lost 6 bases and J lost 15, with 17 bases in between. CDR3 length: 12 residues. Germline V gene lookup returns CDR1 SGHTA and CDR2 FQGNSA. The CDR3 loop reads CASSWRNQELFF. The CDR3 bases are TGTGCCAGCAGTTGGAGGAATCAGGAATTGTTTTTT.